Listed below are T cell receptor beta chains from one sample, sequenced in a study of blood T cell repertoires in COVID-19. Produced via immunoSEQ multiplex PCR; TCRdb's table is partial and in-frame only. Of more than 110,000 clones listed, around 81% were seen once; the top ten hold around 7.8%. The sample comprised peripheral blood. The receptors were gathered from a human donor in a cohort sampled during active COVID-19. CDR3s include the opening cysteine and the closing phenylalanine or tryptophan. Each record gives: D gene, clone size, J gene, V gene, CDR3 DNA, CDR3 protein. The D gene is left open where the match is weak. The size of a clone is reported for some rows only, either as once, few or many, or as a class for expanded clones.

>-|-|TRBJ1-5|TRBV21-1
TGTGCCAGCAGCAAAGCGCTACAGATTTCGAATAGCAATCAGCCCCAGCATTTT
CASSKALQISNSNQPQHF
>TRBD1|-|TRBJ2-7|TRBV28
TGTGCCAGCTGGACAGGGAGATCACGCGAGCAGTACTTC
CASWTGRSREQYF
>-|-|TRBJ2-1|TRBV19
TGTGCCAGTAGGGACGCGAGGGTCTACAATGAGCAGTTCTTC
CASRDARVYNEQFF
>-|-|TRBJ2-5|TRBV19
TGTGCCAGTAGTATCCCGGCCGGGCGCAGCTCAGGGGAGACCCAGTACTTC
CASSIPAGRSSGETQYF
>TRBD2|-|TRBJ2-4|TRBV6-5
TGTGCCAGCAGGACGGGACTAGCGGGGGGGAACATTCAGTACTTC
CASRTGLAGGNIQYF
>TRBD2|-|TRBJ2-7|TRBV5-4
TGTGCCAGCAGCTTGGGCGCTAGCGGGGTGGGCTACGAGCAGTACTTC
CASSLGASGVGYEQYF
>TRBD1|-|TRBJ1-2|TRBV6-5
TGTGCCAGCAGCGCAAAATGGACAGGGGAAGGCTACACCTTC
CASSAKWTGEGYTF
>TRBD1|-|TRBJ1-1|TRBV7-8
TGTGCCAGCAGCTACCGGGACAGGAGAAGCATCGGGCCGAACACTGAAGCTTTCTTT
CASSYRDRRSIGPNTEAFF
>-|-|TRBJ1-2|TRBV6-6
TGTGCCAGCAGTTACCAGGGGCGGGACTATGGCTACACCTTC
CASSYQGRDYGYTF
>-|-|TRBJ1-2|TRBV7-6
TGTGCCAGCAGCTTACAAGCGGGCAACGGTGGCTACACCTTC
CASSLQAGNGGYTF
>TRBD1|-|TRBJ2-2|TRBV6-5
TGTGCCAGCAGTCCCCTCGGACAGGGCACCGGGGAGCTGTTTTTT
CASSPLGQGTGELFF
>-|-|TRBJ2-3|TRBV7-3
TGTGCCAGCAGCTTAAATGGGGCCCTAGGGACGCAGTATTTT
CASSLNGALGTQYF
>-|few|TRBJ2-1|TRBV24-1
TGTGCCACCAGTGATCCCGGGGTCGATGAGCAGTTCTTC
CATSDPGVDEQFF
>-|-|TRBJ1-2|TRBV7-8
TGTGCCAGCAGCTCAGAGGGTGGGGGCATTGACTATGGCTACACCTTC
CASSSEGGGIDYGYTF
>TRBD1|-|TRBJ2-5|TRBV9
TGTGCCAGCAGCAAAACAGGGGTTTATGCAGAGACCCAGTACTTC
CASSKTGVYAETQYF
>TRBD1|-|TRBJ1-6|TRBV13
TGTGCCAGCAGCTTGAGAAACAAGACAGGGGCGAATTCACCCCTCCACTTT
CASSLRNKTGANSPLHF
>TRBD1|-|TRBJ1-5|TRBV28
TGTGCCAGCAGTTTATTACAGGGGGCGTATAGCAATCAGCCCCAGCATTTT
CASSLLQGAYSNQPQHF
>TRBD1|-|TRBJ2-7|TRBV6-5
TGTGCCAGCAGTTACCGTCTCGGACAGGGTCCCTACGAGCAGTACTTC
CASSYRLGQGPYEQYF
>-|-|TRBJ2-2|TRBV6-5
TGTGCCAGCAACAACAGGGTAGGGGGGGAGCTGTTTTTT
CASNNRVGGELFF
>-|-|TRBJ2-7|TRBV3-1/TRBV3-2
TGTGCCAGCAGCCCTCGGGGAACCTACGAGCAGTACTTC
CASSPRGTYEQYF
>TRBD1|-|TRBJ1-4|TRBV27
TGTGCCAGCAGTTTAACGGTCAGTACAGGGGGCAATGAAAAACTGTTTTTT
CASSLTVSTGGNEKLFF
>TRBD1|once|TRBJ2-1|TRBV5-5
TGTGCCAGCAGCCAGGACAGGGGCCGGGTGAATGAGCAGTTCTTC
CASSQDRGRVNEQFF
>TRBD1|-|TRBJ2-2|TRBV19
TGTGCCAGTACGGCGAAACCGGGACAGGGGAACACCGGGGAGCTGTTTTTT
CASTAKPGQGNTGELFF
>-|-|TRBJ2-7|TRBV18
TGTGCCAGCTCACCACCCGGGGGCTACGAGCAGTACTTC
CASSPPGGYEQYF
>TRBD1|once|TRBJ1-3|TRBV3-1/TRBV3-2
TGTGCCAGCAGCCAGCCCAGACAGGGTAGAAACACCATATATTTT
CASSQPRQGRNTIYF
>TRBD1|-|TRBJ2-7|TRBV19
TGTGCCAGTAGTCCTTACAAGGACAGGGTCTCCGAGCAGTACTTC
CASSPYKDRVSEQYF
>TRBD2|-|TRBJ2-1|TRBV24-1
TGTGCCACCAGCGGGGGGGAGACTGAGCAGTTCTTC
CATSGGETEQFF
>TRBD1|-|TRBJ1-5|TRBV19
TGTGCCAGTAGTACGCGTTGGCTACAGGGGGCGCATTCGGGTCAGCCCCAGCATTTT
CASSTRWLQGAHSGQPQHF
>TRBD1|-|TRBJ1-6|TRBV27
TGTGCCAGCAGTGAAGGGGACAGGGCCTATAATTCACCCCTCCACTTT
CASSEGDRAYNSPLHF
>TRBD2|-|TRBJ2-3|TRBV7-2
TGTGCCAGCAGCTCAGGACTAGCGGGGGGAATTACGCAGTATTTT
CASSSGLAGGITQYF